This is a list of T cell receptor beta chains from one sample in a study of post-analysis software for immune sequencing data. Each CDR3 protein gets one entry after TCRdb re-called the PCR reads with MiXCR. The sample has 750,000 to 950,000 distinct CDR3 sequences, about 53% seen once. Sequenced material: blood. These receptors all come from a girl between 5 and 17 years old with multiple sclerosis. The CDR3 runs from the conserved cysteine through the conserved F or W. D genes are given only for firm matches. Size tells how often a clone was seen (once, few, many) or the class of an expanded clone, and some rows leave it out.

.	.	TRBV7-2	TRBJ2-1	CASSRSQASSYNEQFF	TGTGCCAGCAGCAGATCACAGGCCAGCTCCTACAATGAGCAGTTCTTC
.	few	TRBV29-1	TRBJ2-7	CSVELRGSYEQYF	TGCAGCGTTGAACTACGAGGCTCCTACGAGCAGTACTTC
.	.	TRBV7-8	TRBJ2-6	CASSLRKQTGRISSGANVLTF	TGTGCCAGCAGCTTACGAAAACAAACGGGACGTATTAGCTCTGGGGCCAACGTCCTGACTTTC
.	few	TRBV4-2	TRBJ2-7	CASSSHPSRWDEQYF	TGTGCCAGCAGCTCCCACCCTAGCAGGTGGGACGAGCAGTACTTC
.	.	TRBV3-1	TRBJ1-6	CASSQDTGPPLHF	TGTGCCAGCAGCCAAGATACCGGCCCACCCCTCCACTTT
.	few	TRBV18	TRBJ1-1	CASSPISREGTGTEAFF	TGTGCCAGCTCACCCATATCCAGGGAGGGGACGGGCACTGAAGCTTTCTTT
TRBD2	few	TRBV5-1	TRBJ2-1	CASSSLAGGPYSEQFF	TGCGCCAGCAGCTCATTAGCGGGAGGGCCATATAGTGAGCAGTTCTTC
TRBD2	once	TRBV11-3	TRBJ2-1	CASSYRGSGSSYNEQFF	TGTGCCAGCAGCTATCGGGGTAGCGGGAGCTCCTACAATGAGCAGTTCTTC
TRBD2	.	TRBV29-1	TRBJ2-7	CSVEMTSGRSEQYF	TGCAGCGTTGAGATGACTAGCGGGAGAAGCGAGCAGTACTTC
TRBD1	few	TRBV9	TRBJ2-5	CASSSTTGRETQYF	TGTGCCAGCAGCTCCACGACAGGGCGAGAGACCCAGTACTTC
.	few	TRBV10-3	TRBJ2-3	CAIASADGSTDTQYF	TGTGCCATCGCTTCCGCGGACGGTAGCACAGATACGCAGTATTTT
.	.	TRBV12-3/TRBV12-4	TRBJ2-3	CASSFGSADTQYF	TGTGCCAGCAGTTTTGGGAGCGCAGATACGCAGTATTTT
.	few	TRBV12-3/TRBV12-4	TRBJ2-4	CASSLRLSQNIQYF	TGTGCCAGCAGTTTAAGACTGAGCCAAAACATTCAGTACTTC
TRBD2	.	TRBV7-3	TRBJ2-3	CASARTSGSSVPTDTQYF	TGTGCCAGCGCGAGGACTAGCGGGAGTTCCGTCCCCACAGATACGCAGTATTTT
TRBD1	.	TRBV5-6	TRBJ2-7	CASGDRGSYEQYF	TGTGCCAGCGGAGACAGGGGGTCCTACGAGCAGTACTTC
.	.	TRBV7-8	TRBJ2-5	CASSLVGGGRKETQYF	TGTGCCAGCAGCTTAGTAGGGGGGGGCCGGAAAGAGACCCAGTACTTC
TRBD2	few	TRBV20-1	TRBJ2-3	CSARRSGFSTDTQYF	TGCAGTGCTAGACGTAGCGGGTTTAGCACAGATACGCAGTATTTT
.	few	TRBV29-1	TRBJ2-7	CSVEGQDSYEQYF	TGCAGCGTTGAAGGACAGGACTCCTACGAGCAGTACTTC
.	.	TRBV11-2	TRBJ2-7	CASSLVSGSPSFRSYEQYF	TGTGCCAGCAGCTTAGTTTCGGGCAGTCCATCTTTTAGGTCCTACGAGCAGTACTTC
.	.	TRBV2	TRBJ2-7	CASSERVWDEQYF	TGTGCCAGCAGTGAAAGGGTTTGGGACGAGCAGTACTTC
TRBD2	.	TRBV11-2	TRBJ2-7	CASSLEKIGLAVPCEQYF	TGTGCCAGCAGCTTAGAGAAAATAGGACTAGCGGTACCCTGCGAGCAGTACTTC
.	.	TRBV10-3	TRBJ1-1	CAISESSSLNTEAFF	TGTGCCATCAGTGAGTCGAGCAGCTTGAACACTGAAGCTTTCTTT
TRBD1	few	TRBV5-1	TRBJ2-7	CASATGTGTYEQYF	TGCGCCAGCGCAACCGGGACAGGGACCTACGAGCAGTACTTC
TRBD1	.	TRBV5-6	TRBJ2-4	CASSKGTGRDIQYF	TGTGCCAGCAGCAAAGGGACAGGGCGGGACATTCAGTACTTC
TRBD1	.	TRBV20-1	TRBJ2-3	CSASHRGRSTDTQYF	TGCAGTGCTAGCCACAGGGGGCGTAGCACAGATACGCAGTATTTT
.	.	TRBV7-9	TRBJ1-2	CASSFDLDINYGYTF	TGTGCCAGCAGCTTTGATCTGGACATTAACTATGGCTACACCTTC
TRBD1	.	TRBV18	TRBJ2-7	CASSAGQGNYEQYF	TGTGCCAGCTCAGCGGGACAGGGGAACTACGAGCAGTACTTC
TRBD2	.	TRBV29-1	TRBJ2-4	CSVGVRGGDKNIQYF	TGCAGCGTTGGTGTTCGGGGGGGTGACAAAAACATTCAGTACTTC
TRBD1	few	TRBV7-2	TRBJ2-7	CASSPTGLNEQYF	TGTGCCAGCAGCCCGACAGGGCTCAACGAGCAGTACTTC
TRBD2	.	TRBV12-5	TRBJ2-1	CASGLPQKGLAEKSYNEQFF	TGTGCTAGTGGTTTGCCTCAAAAGGGGCTAGCGGAGAAGTCCTACAATGAGCAGTTCTTC
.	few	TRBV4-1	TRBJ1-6	CASSRIVRSWRDSPLHF	TGCGCCAGCAGCCGGATAGTCCGGTCCTGGCGGGATTCGCCCCTCCACTTT
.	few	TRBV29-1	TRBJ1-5	CSVKTGSNQPQHF	TGCAGCGTTAAGACCGGGAGCAATCAGCCCCAGCATTTT
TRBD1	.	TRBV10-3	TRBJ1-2	CAISETTLTGTYGYTF	TGTGCCATCAGTGAGACAACGTTGACAGGGACTTATGGCTACACCTTC
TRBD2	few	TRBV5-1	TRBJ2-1	CASSLALAGMGEQFF	TGCGCCAGCAGCTTGGCCCTAGCGGGAATGGGTGAGCAGTTCTTC
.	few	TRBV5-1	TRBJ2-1	CASFSSGEQFF	TGCGCCAGCTTTAGTAGCGGTGAGCAGTTCTTC
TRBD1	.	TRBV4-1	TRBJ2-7	CASSQAAQGESYEQYF	TGCGCCAGCAGCCAAGCGGCTCAGGGGGAGTCCTACGAGCAGTACTTC
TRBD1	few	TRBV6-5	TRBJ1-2	CASSPQGAQGYTF	TGTGCCAGCAGTCCGCAGGGGGCGCAGGGCTACACCTTC
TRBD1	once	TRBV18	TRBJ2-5	CASTRTGGLETQYF	TGTGCCAGCACCCGGACAGGGGGCTTGGAGACCCAGTACTTC
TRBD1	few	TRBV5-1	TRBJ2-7	CASSLEGQGKRLYEQYF	TGCGCCAGCAGCTTGGAGGGACAGGGGAAGAGACTCTACGAGCAGTACTTC
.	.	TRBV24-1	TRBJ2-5	CATSLGGEGQETQYF	TGTGCCACCAGTCTCGGGGGAGAAGGGCAAGAGACCCAGTACTTC
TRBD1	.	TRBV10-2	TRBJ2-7	CASSGNRGLSSGEQYF	TGCGCCAGCAGTGGGAACAGGGGGCTTTCTTCGGGCGAGCAGTACTTC
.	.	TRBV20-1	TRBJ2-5	CSARDGKRVETQYF	TGCAGTGCTAGAGATGGCAAGAGAGTAGAGACCCAGTACTTC
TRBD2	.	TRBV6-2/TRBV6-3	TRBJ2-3	CASSYTSGGITDTQYF	TGTGCCAGCAGTTACACTAGCGGGGGGATCACAGATACGCAGTATTTT
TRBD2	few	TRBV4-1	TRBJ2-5	CASSQVLAGGGETQYF	TGCGCCAGCAGCCAAGTATTAGCGGGAGGCGGGGAGACCCAGTACTTC
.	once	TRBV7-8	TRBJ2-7	CASSLAPRAGTYEQYF	TGTGCCAGCAGCTTAGCCCCCCGGGCGGGGACCTACGAGCAGTACTTC
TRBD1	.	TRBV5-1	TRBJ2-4	CASSLRQGGFSSHIQYF	TGCGCCAGCAGCTTAAGACAGGGGGGATTTTCCTCTCACATTCAGTACTTC